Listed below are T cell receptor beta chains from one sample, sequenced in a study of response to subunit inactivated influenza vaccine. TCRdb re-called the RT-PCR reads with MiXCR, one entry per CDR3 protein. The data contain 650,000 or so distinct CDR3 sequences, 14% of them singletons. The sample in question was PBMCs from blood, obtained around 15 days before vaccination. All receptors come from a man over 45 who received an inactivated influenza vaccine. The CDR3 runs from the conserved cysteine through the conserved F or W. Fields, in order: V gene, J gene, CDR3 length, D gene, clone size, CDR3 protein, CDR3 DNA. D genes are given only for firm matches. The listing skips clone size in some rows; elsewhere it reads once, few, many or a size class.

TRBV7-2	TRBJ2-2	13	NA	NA	CASSRPGAGELFF	TGTGCCAGCAGCCGGCCGGGGGCGGGGGAGCTGTTTTTT
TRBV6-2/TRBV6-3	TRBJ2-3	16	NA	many	CASSSDRTDNTDTQYF	TGTGCCAGCAGTTCCGATCGGACGGACAACACAGATACGCAGTATTTT
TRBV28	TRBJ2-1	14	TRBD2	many	CASRPGLARNEQFF	TGTGCCAGCAGGCCGGGACTAGCACGAAATGAGCAGTTCTTC
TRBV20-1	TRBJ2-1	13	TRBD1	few	CSARGQFYNEQFF	TGCAGTGCTAGGGGACAGTTCTACAATGAGCAGTTCTTC
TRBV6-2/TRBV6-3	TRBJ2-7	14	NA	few	CASSSDSIYYEQYF	TGTGCCAGCAGTTCCGACTCGATTTACTACGAGCAGTACTTC
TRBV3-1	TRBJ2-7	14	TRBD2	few	CASSLTSGSREQYF	TGTGCCAGCAGTCTTACTAGCGGGAGTCGTGAGCAGTACTTC
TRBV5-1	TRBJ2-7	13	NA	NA	CASSWDVSYEQYF	TGCGCCAGCAGTTGGGACGTCTCCTACGAGCAGTACTTC
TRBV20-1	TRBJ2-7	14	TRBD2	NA	CSARVGTSGGGQYF	TGCAGTGCTAGAGTTGGAACTAGCGGGGGCGGGCAGTACTTC
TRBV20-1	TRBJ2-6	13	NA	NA	CSASLSGANVLTF	TGCAGTGCTAGTCTATCTGGGGCCAACGTCCTGACTTTC
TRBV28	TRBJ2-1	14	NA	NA	CASRVRSSYNEQFF	TGTGCCAGCAGGGTGAGGAGTTCCTACAATGAGCAGTTCTTC
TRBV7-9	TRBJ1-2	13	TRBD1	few	CASRTTGDYGYTF	TGTGCCAGCAGAACGACAGGGGACTATGGCTACACCTTC
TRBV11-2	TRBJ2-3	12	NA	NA	CASTASTDTQYF	TGTGCCAGCACCGCGAGCACAGATACGCAGTATTTT
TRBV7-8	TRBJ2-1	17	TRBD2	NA	CASSLWTSVNPPGEQFF	TGTGCCAGCAGCTTATGGACTAGCGTGAATCCACCCGGGGAGCAGTTCTTC
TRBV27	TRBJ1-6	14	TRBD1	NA	CASRQTGANSPLHF	TGTGCCAGCAGGCAGACAGGGGCAAATTCACCCCTCCACTTT
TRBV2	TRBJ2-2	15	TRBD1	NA	CASRGTGANTGELFF	TGTGCCAGCAGGGGGACAGGCGCCAACACCGGGGAGCTGTTTTTT
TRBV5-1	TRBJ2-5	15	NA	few	CASSLATATQETQYF	TGCGCCAGCAGCTTGGCCACGGCAACCCAAGAGACCCAGTACTTC
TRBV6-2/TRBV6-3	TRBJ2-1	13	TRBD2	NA	CASSRGDGNEQFF	TGTGCCAGCAGCCGGGGGGACGGGAATGAGCAGTTCTTC
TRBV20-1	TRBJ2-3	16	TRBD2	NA	CSARVGSGILTDTQYF	TGCAGTGCTAGAGTAGGTAGCGGGATTCTCACAGATACGCAGTATTTT
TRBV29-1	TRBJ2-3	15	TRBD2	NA	CSVGTSGRGGDTQYF	TGCAGCGTTGGGACTAGCGGGAGGGGAGGGGATACGCAGTATTTT
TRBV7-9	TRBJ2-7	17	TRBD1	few	CASSLKGRQGGDYEQYF	TGTGCCAGCAGCCTCAAGGGTCGACAGGGTGGAGACTACGAGCAGTACTTC
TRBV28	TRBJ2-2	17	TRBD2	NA	CASSRYLLAGGPGELFF	TGTGCCAGCAGTCGGTACCTACTAGCGGGAGGCCCCGGGGAGCTGTTTTTT
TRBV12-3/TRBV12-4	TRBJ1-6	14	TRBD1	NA	CASRGTGGFSPLHF	TGTGCCAGCAGGGGGACAGGGGGCTTTTCACCCCTCCACTTT
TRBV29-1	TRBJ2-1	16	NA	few	CSVETGEFGRGDEQFF	TGCAGCGTTGAAACGGGGGAATTCGGGCGAGGCGATGAGCAGTTCTTC
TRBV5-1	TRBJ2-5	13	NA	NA	CASSARSGETQYF	TGCGCCAGCAGCGCCAGGAGTGGAGAGACCCAGTACTTC